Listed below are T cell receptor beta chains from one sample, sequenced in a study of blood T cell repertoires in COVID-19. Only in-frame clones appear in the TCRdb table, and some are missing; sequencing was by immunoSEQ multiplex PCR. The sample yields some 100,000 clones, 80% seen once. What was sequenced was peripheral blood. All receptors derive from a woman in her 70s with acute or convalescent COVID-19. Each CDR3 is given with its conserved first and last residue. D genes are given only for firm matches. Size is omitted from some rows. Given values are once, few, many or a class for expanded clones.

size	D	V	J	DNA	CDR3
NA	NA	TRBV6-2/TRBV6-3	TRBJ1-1	TGTGCCAGCAGTTACCTGGGCTGGGACACTGAAGCTTTCTTT	CASSYLGWDTEAFF
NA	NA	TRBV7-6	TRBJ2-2	TGTGCCAGCAGCTTAGGGGCAGGGAGGCACACCGGGGAGCTGTTTTTT	CASSLGAGRHTGELFF
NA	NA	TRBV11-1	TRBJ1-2	TGTGCCAGCAGCCCCGGCTATGGCTACACCTTC	CASSPGYGYTF
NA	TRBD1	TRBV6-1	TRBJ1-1	TGTGCCAGCAGTGACCGAGGGACAGGGGGCTTGGTCGAAGCTTTCTTT	CASSDRGTGGLVEAFF
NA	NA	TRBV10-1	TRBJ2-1	TGCGCCAGCAGTGAGTCCGTCCAAGGGGGTAATGAGCAGTTCTTC	CASSESVQGGNEQFF
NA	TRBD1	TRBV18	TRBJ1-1	TGTGCCAGCTCACAACATAATACCGTCATATCCGGGACAGGGGCTTTGGGGGCTTTCTTT	CASSQHNTVISGTGALGAFF
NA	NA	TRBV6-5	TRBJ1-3	TGTGCCATTCATCAGGAGAGGGCTGGAAACACCATATATTTT	CAIHQERAGNTIYF
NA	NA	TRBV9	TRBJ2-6	TGTGCCAGCAGCACTTTTCTGACTGGGGCCAACGTCCTGACTTTC	CASSTFLTGANVLTF
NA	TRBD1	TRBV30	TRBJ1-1	TGTGCCTGGAGTGCCCCACACCTGACAGGGACCCCTGAAGCTTTCTTT	CAWSAPHLTGTPEAFF
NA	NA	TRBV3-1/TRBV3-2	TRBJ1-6	TGTGCCAGCAGCCAAAGCCAGCTACGGGGGGCTTTAGGATCACCCCTCCACTTT	CASSQSQLRGALGSPLHF
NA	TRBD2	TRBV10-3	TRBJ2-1	TGTGCCATCAGTGGAGCTAGCGGGGACAATGAGCAGTTCTTC	CAISGASGDNEQFF
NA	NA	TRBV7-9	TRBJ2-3	TGTGCCAGCAGCTCTCCCCCGACAGATATCACAGATACGCAGTATTTT	CASSSPPTDITDTQYF
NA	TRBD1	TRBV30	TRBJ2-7	TGTGCCTGGAAAGGGACAGGAGACTACGAGCAGTACTTC	CAWKGTGDYEQYF
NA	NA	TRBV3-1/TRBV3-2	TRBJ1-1	TGTGCCAGCAGCCCCCCCGGAGGGCGTTACTCGAACACTGAAGCTTTCTTT	CASSPPGGRYSNTEAFF
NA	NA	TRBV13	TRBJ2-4	TGTGCCAGCAGCTCAGGACCCGGAGGCAAAAACATTCAGTACTTC	CASSSGPGGKNIQYF
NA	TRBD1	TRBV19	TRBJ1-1	TGTGCCAGTAGTAGGACAGGGGGCGATGGCACTGAAGCTTTCTTT	CASSRTGGDGTEAFF
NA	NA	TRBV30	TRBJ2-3	TGTGCCTGGAGTCCCTCTCGGACTCCCCAGTATTTT	CAWSPSRTPQYF
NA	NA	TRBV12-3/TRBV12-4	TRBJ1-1	TGTGCCAGCGCCGCAGGGGTAGCGGCTTTCTTT	CASAAGVAAFF
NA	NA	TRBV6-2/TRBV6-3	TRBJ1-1	TGTGCCAGCAGCCAGCAGGGGAACACTGAAGCTTTCTTT	CASSQQGNTEAFF
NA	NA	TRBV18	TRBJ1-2	TGTGCCAGCTCTAAACAGGGAGACTCTAGTAACTATGGCTACACCTTC	CASSKQGDSSNYGYTF
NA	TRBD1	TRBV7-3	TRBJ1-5	TGTGCCAGCAGCTTAACCAGGGGGCTCAATCAGCCCCAGCATTTT	CASSLTRGLNQPQHF
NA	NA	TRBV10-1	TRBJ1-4	TGCGCCAGGTTGGCGGCAGTCAATGAAAAACTGTTTTTT	CARLAAVNEKLFF
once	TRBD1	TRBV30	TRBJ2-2	TGTGCCTGGAGTTTACGAGACAGGGACACCGGGGAGCTGTTTTTT	CAWSLRDRDTGELFF
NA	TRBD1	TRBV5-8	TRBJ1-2	TGTGCCAGCAGCTTTCGAGCCGACAGGGCCTATGGCTACACCTTC	CASSFRADRAYGYTF
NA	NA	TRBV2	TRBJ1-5	TGTGCCAGCAGTGAATCGAACAGGGCACAGCCCCAGCATTTT	CASSESNRAQPQHF
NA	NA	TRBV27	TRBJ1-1	TGTGCCAGCAGCCACAGGACAAACACTGAAGCTTTCTTT	CASSHRTNTEAFF
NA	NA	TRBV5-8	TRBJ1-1	TGTGCCAGCAGCTTCCCATGGAACACTGAAGCTTTCTTT	CASSFPWNTEAFF
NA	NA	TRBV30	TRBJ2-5	TGTGCCTGGAGTGTACCAACAGGGCAAGAGACCCAGTACTTC	CAWSVPTGQETQYF
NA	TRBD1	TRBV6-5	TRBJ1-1	TGTGCCAGCGGGACAGGGGACACTGAAGCTTTCTTT	CASGTGDTEAFF
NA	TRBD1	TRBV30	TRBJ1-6	TGTGCCTGGCAACTCCAGGGGACAGGGATTTCACCCCTCCACTTT	CAWQLQGTGISPLHF
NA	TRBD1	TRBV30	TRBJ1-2	TGTGCCATGGGACAGGGTCCCGACTATGGCTACACCTTC	CAMGQGPDYGYTF